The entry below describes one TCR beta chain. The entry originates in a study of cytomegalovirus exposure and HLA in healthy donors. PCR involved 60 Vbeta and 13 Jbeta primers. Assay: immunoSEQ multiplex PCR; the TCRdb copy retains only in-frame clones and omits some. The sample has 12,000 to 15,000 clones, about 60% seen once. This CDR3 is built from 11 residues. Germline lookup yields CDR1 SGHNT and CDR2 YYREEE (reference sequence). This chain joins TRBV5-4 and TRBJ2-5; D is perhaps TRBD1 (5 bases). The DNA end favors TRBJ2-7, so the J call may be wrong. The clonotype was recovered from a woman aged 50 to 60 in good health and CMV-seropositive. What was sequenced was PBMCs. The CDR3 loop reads CASSGTGEQYF. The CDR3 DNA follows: TGTGCCAGCAGCGGAACAGGCGAGCAGTACTTC.